This T cell receptor (beta chain) was captured by sequencing in a study of blood T cell repertoires in COVID-19 (dated by TCRdb to about 2020). Some background on the complete study: The collaborator samples originated in the United States, Italy and Spain and spanned the acute and convalescent phases of COVID-19. The prospective study material was composed of cDNA or gDNA derived from T cells, B-cell-depleted T cells, or PBMCs. Deeply sampled blood TCRbeta repertoires from subjects exposed to, actively infected with, or recovered from COVID-19 were included in the dataset. The repertoires were released in a freely available public database meant as a resource for research on the immune response to SARS-CoV-2. Samples came from the ongoing ImmuneRACE study (first 160 participants) plus 1,254 subjects from 6 global collaborators. The sample metadata nearly always contained a de-identified subject ID, COVID-19 status, age in years and sex. Where available, HLA class I and class II types were obtained from metadata supplied by the sample provider rather than from assay-based typing.

The immunoSEQ Assay, a bias-controlled multiplex PCR, was used to amplify TCRbeta CDR3 regions from genomic DNA. The study's processing was this. Within the assay, amplification of reference gene primers was used to estimate how many nucleated cells each sample contained. Sequence reads were collapsed and filtered to measure the absolute abundance of every unique TCRbeta CDR3 rearrangement. For each sample, productive Simpson clonality was calculated as the square root of Simpson's diversity index across productive rearrangements. The table comes from immuneACCESS by way of TCRdb, which keeps in-frame sequences with V and J called. Part of the clones is missing from these tables; in studies checked, under half for an unresolved V gene and the rest for unknown reasons. Clone size and V and J calls were adopted from that table, with D and trimming inferred from the DNA. The sample includes about 180,000 clones, with approximately 80% observed a single time. Approximately 15% of the sample comes from the top ten.

CDR1 and CDR2, looked up from the germline V gene (reference sequence), are SEHNR and FQNEAQ. Spanning cysteine to phenylalanine, the CDR3 consists of 18 amino acids. The read is trimmed to its CDR3 DNA, 54 bases read in frame from base 1. Germline trimming amounts to 4 bases on V and 5 bases on J, with 17 as the count of junction bases outside the gene matches. Participants in the prospective study were aged about 18 to 95 years, lived in more than 20 United States geographic areas, and enrolled through a virtual design. In the prospective study, cohorts were assigned on the basis of participant-reported clinical history obtained from a screening survey and a study questionnaire. Exposed participants had been in contact, within 2 weeks of entering the study, with a person who had a PCR-confirmed or clinician-diagnosed case of COVID-19. Each participant in the prospective study had whole blood, serum and a nasopharyngeal or oropharyngeal swab collected by mobile phlebotomists. Participants in the prospective study had the option to provide additional blood draws and questionnaires over a roughly 2-month period. Before DNA extraction, prospective study blood samples were shipped either frozen or at room temperature.

What the study reported, not specific to this receptor: The amount of clinical and demographic metadata varied by source and participant and was provided uncurated.

Notes on this clone: Its antigen is unknown. Base qualities are missing; no much larger clone stands one base away.

The rearrangement joined TRBV7-9 to TRBJ2-1, and 7 bases in between align with TRBD2. The sequenced sample was PBMCs or T cells enriched from blood (not recorded which). This clonotype was sampled from a man aged 55 to 70 who had been exposed to COVID-19. The nucleotide sequence is given as TGTGCCAGCAGCTCACATTTTGGGTCGAGCGGGGTCAACAATGAGCAGTTCTTC. Its coded protein is CASSSHFGSSGVNNEQFF.